This T cell receptor beta chain was sequenced in a study of T cell changes during pregnancy in multiple sclerosis. Assay used: immunoSEQ multiplex PCR; TCRdb lists only in-frame clones, some missing. The sample holds about 22,000 clones; approximately 89% are singletons and the top ten take around 0.63%. J was trimmed by 2 bases and V by 4 bases; bases with no gene match: 4. Germline loops: CDR1 KGHSH, CDR2 LQKENI. This CDR3 spans 15 amino acids. This specimen consisted of CD4+ T cells from peripheral blood mononuclear cells, obtained after pregnancy. The sequence was collected from a female donor in good health, enrolled as a control in a pregnancy study. The chain joins TRBV18 to TRBJ2-3; 9 bases fit TRBD2. CDR3 region: CASSQTSGYTDTQYF. CDR3 in DNA: TGTGCCAGCTCACAGACTAGCGGCTACACAGATACGCAGTATTTT.